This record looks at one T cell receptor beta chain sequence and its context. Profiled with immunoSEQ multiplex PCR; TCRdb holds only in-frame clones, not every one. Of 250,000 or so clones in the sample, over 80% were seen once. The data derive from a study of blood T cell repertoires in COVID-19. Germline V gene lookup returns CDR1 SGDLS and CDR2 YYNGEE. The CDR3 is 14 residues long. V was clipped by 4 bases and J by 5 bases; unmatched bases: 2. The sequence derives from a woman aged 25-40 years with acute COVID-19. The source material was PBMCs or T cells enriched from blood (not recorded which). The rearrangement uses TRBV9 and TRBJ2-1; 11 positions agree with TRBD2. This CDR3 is CASSSGLADNEQFF. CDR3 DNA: TGTGCCAGCAGCTCGGGACTAGCGGACAATGAGCAGTTCTTC.